This section outlines one T cell receptor (beta chain) sequence together with its context. Its specificity is unknown. The data are from a study of shared clonotypes between healthy human individuals. Study-wide points: Despite large depth, rarefaction showed incomplete sorted-subset sequencing. The sole specimen, blood, was sampled, and tissue repertoires likely differ.

CD45RO-negative CD8 cells positively selected for CCR7 made up the naive population, which excluded terminally differentiated effector memory CD45RA+ cells. Methods used by the authors: ImmunoSEQ supplied junction-only sequences lacking quality scores, so filtering was different. Using immunoSEQ multiplex PCR, the repertoire was profiled, and TCRdb retains in-frame clones only, with some absent. V, J and clone size were drawn from that table, and D and trimming were deduced from the DNA. The sample lists roughly 2,000,000 clones; about 94% were seen once. This CDR3 comprises 15 residues. J was trimmed by 3 bases and V by 4 bases; bases with no gene match: 6. Germline loops: CDR1 SEHNR, CDR2 FQNEAQ (reference sequence).

J is TRBJ2-3 and V is TRBV7-9; the match to TRBD1 covers 8 bases. The specimen sequenced was naive CD8+ T cells from PBMCs. The receptor's source is a man aged 18 to 30 in good health. Some clones in this sample may be carry-over from other donors' samples. The CDR3 DNA reads as TGTGCCAGCAGCTCACCGAGGACAGGGACAGATACGCAGTATTTT. Translation: CASSSPRTGTDTQYF.